One sample yielded the 14 T cell receptor beta chains listed below, sequenced in a study of blood T cells in healthy people across ages. Sample-barcoded 5' priming and a J-beta primer mix drove a second PCR of roughly 7 to 11 cycles. TCRdb itself ran the 5' RACE reads through MiXCR, one entry per CDR3 protein. The profile shows around 1.5 million distinct CDR3 sequences, about 40% of them singletons. Specimen: blood. These receptors came from a woman younger than 35 in good health.

The chain employs TRBV6-6 and TRBJ1-6; no firm D call. V dropped 5 bases and J dropped 7 bases, with 15 bases sitting between them. CDR1 MNHNY and CDR2 SVGAGI come from the germline V gene (reference sequence). CDR3 length equals 15 residues. The CDR3 DNA follows: TGTGCCAGCAGTCCCCCGGGAGAGGAGAATTCACCCCTCCACTTT. It is translated as CASSPPGEENSPLHF.

The CDR3 region has the DNA TGTGCCAGCAGCCAAGCTAGGGGGATGGCTAGCCAAGAGACCCAGTACTTC. This encodes CASSQARGMASQETQYF. This chain links TRBV3-1 with TRBJ2-5, with D perhaps matching TRBD1 (6 bases). CDR3 size: 17 residues. With 1 base removed from V and 1 base from J, the gap between germline ends came to 16 bases. Germline CDR1 LGHDT, CDR2 YNNKEL (reference sequence).

The CDR3 loop is CASSPIGLSTGELFF. The CDR3 DNA follows: TGCGCCAGCAGCCCAATCGGTCTCTCAACCGGGGAGCTGTTTTTT. The chain employs TRBV4-1 and TRBJ2-2; no clear D gene. The CDR3 consists of 15 residues. Trimming took 4 bases from V and 5 from J, leaving 14 bases between them. Germline CDR1 reads MGHRA; CDR2 reads YSYEKL.

The CDR3 nucleotides read TGCAGTGCTAGAGACGCCGGGGATAGCAATCAGCCCCAGCATTTT. Translating gives CSARDAGDSNQPQHF. This sequence joins TRBV20-1 and TRBJ1-5; D gene uncertain. This CDR3 is built from 15 residues. Germline V gives CDR1 DFQATT, CDR2 SNEGSKA (reference sequence). The germline V and J ends were trimmed by 0 bases and 0 bases, with 9 bases remaining between them.

Notes on this clonotype: One junction end disagrees with the germline gene, perhaps due to a read error. This chain uses TRBV9 with TRBJ2-1; the D gene is possibly TRBD2 (6 bases). Per the germline V gene, CDR1 is SGDLS and CDR2 is YYNGEE. The CDR3 extends over 15 amino acids. Written as DNA, the CDR3 is TGTGCCAGCACCGTAGGGGCGGGGTTCGTTAATGAGCAGTTCTTC. It codes for CASTVGAGFVNEQFF.

The chain carries TRBV6-1 and TRBJ1-5; D not resolved. Trimming pared 6 bases from V and 5 bases from J, leaving 14 bases between. The CDR3 extends over 14 amino acids. Per the germline V gene, CDR1 is MNHNS and CDR2 is SASEGT. The CDR3 DNA reads as TGTGCCAGCAGCGCCAACCCCCAGTATCAGCCCCAGCATTTT. Its protein is CASSANPQYQPQHF.

This clonotype was picked up a small number of times. The gene calls are TRBV3-1 and TRBJ2-1; 13 nucleotides line up with TRBD2. Germline V lookup: CDR1 LGHDT, CDR2 YNNKEL (reference sequence). V shed 0 bases, J shed 8 bases, and the junction held 10 bases outside the gene matches. CDR3 size: 18 residues. CDR3 region: CASSQERPGLAGSHEQFF. CDR3 nucleotides: TGTGCCAGCAGCCAAGAAAGACCGGGACTAGCGGGATCACATGAGCAGTTCTTC.

This clonotype appeared a single time. The rearrangement joins TRBV7-8 to TRBJ1-2; D unresolved. The CDR3 has 14 residues. V was trimmed by 1 base and J by 7 bases, leaving 13 bases between them. Germline V gene data show CDR1 as SGHVS and CDR2 as FQNEAQ. The CDR3 coding sequence is TGTGCCAGCAGCTTAGTCAGAGGAACTGGTGGCTACACCTTC. This sequence encodes CASSLVRGTGGYTF.

This clonotype is a singleton in its sample. The chain has TRBV29-1 and TRBJ2-7; the D is unclear. The germline V gene encodes CDR1 SQVTM and CDR2 ANQGSEA. Deletions cut 3 bases from V and 4 bases from J, with 19 bases between. The CDR3 covers 15 residues. Here the CDR3 DNA reads TGCAGCGTTGATGGTGGTGCAGAAGGACCTTACGAGCAGTACTTC. It yields the protein CSVDGGAEGPYEQYF.

This clonotype came up a few times. The rearrangement joins TRBV7-9 to TRBJ2-1; TRBD2 matches 9 bases. CDR1 is SEHNR, CDR2 FQNEAQ, per germline (reference sequence). The junction had 15 bases not matched to a gene; V was cut back by 1 base and J by 8 bases. The CDR3 contains 18 residues. The CDR3 bases are TGTGCCAGCAGCTTAGATCTTATCGCGGGGGGGCTCGCTGATGAGCAGTTCTTC. Protein sequence: CASSLDLIAGGLADEQFF.

This clonotype appeared once. This chain joins TRBV12-3 or TRBV12-4 and TRBJ1-1, with TRBD1 as a possible D gene (6 bases). V lost 4 bases to trimming and J lost 9 bases, with 12 bases between them. This CDR3 has 12 amino acids. In DNA, the CDR3 is TGTGCCAGCAGTTCAGGGGCAGAAAAAGCTTTCTTT. Translated: CASSSGAEKAFF.

V usage is TRBV7-2 and J usage is TRBJ2-3; 10 bases align to TRBD2. The CDR3 sequence is 16 residues long. The trim removed 1 base at V and 5 bases at J, leaving 6 bases unmatched. Looked up from germline, CDR1 is SGHTA and CDR2 is FQGNSA. CDR3 DNA: TGTGCCAGCAGCTTAGGAGGAGCGGGAGGGTTAGATACGCAGTATTTT. Its translation: CASSLGGAGGLDTQYF.

This clonotype came up a few times. The chain has TRBV5-1 and TRBJ2-1; TRBD1 might be the D (5 bases). CDR1 and CDR2 from the germline V gene are SGHRS and YFSETQ. The CDR3 has 16 amino acids. V was trimmed by 0 bases and J by 0 bases, leaving 10 bases between them. The CDR3 spells CASSLVGPSSYNEQFF. CDR3 sequence (DNA): TGCGCCAGCAGCTTGGTGGGGCCGAGCTCCTACAATGAGCAGTTCTTC.

The chain uses TRBV4-2 and TRBJ2-1, with a tentative D call TRBD2 (7 bases). Looked up from germline, CDR1 is LGHNA and CDR2 is YNFKEQ. With 0 bases removed from V and 6 bases from J, the gap between germline ends came to 15 bases. The CDR3 extends over 16 amino acids. CDR3 DNA: TGTGCCAGCAGCCAAGATGCCGGGGGGCCGGGCAATGAGCAGTTCTTC. Encoded protein: CASSQDAGGPGNEQFF.